The 27 T cell receptor beta chains in this list originate from one sample, sequenced in a study of T cells in Graves' hyperthyroidism and ophthalmopathy. Regions amplified from RNA transcripts were the TCR beta CDR3 regions. The HTBI primer set served for first-round RT-PCR of the TCR CDR3. TCRdb processed the multiplex PCR reads anew with MiXCR; each CDR3 protein has one entry. The sample lists fewer than 700,000 distinct CDR3 sequences; roughly 15% were seen once. Sequencing was carried out using blood. The receptors derive from a woman aged 18-30 years with Graves' ophthalmopathy.

The chain couples TRBV5-5 to TRBJ1-2; TRBD1 agrees at 9 bases. The CDR3 totals 15 residues. V trimming: 3 bases; J trimming: 4 bases; junction bases outside the gene matches: 7. The germline gives CDR1 SGHKS, CDR2 YYEKEE (reference sequence). The CDR3 bases are TGTGCCAGCAGCTCGGGACAGGGTACTCTCTATGGCTACACCTTC. Translated: CASSSGQGTLYGYTF.

This clonotype was counted at least ten times. The chain carries TRBV6-2 or TRBV6-3 and TRBJ2-1; 7 bases fit TRBD2. V was pared by 8 bases and J by 2 bases, with 6 bases of the junction left unmatched. CDR1 and CDR2 from the germline V gene are MNHEY and SVGEGT. This CDR3 has 14 amino acids. The CDR3 nucleotides are TGTGCCAGCCAGCGGGACTTTGCCTACAATGAGCAGTTCTTC. Translation: CASQRDFAYNEQFF.

This clonotype has ten or more counts. The chain employs TRBV28 and TRBJ2-1, with 9 nucleotides matching TRBD2. CDR3 length: 16 residues. Losses at the gene ends were 7 bases for V and 4 bases for J; bases not matched to a gene: 11. Germline CDR1 is MDHEN and CDR2 is SYDVKM. The CDR3 DNA sequence: TGTGCCAGCATGGTCTTTGCTAGCGGGGCGTACAATGAGCAGTTCTTC. Translating gives CASMVFASGAYNEQFF.

This sequence joins TRBV19 and TRBJ2-4; D is uncertain. Germline CDR1 LNHDA, CDR2 SQIVND (reference sequence). The CDR3 is made up of 14 amino acids. V was shortened by 0 bases and J by 8 bases, with 11 bases between the two germline ends. The CDR3 DNA sequence: TGTGCCAGTAGTATAGAAGGCAGCCGGGACATTCAGTACTTC. Translating gives CASSIEGSRDIQYF.

This clonotype was detected only a few times. CDR3 in DNA: TGTGCCAGCAGCCAAGATTGGACAGGGTCTGGAAACACCATATATTTT. Amino acids: CASSQDWTGSGNTIYF. This chain joins TRBV4-2 and TRBJ1-3; 8 bases map to TRBD1. This CDR3 region has 16 residues. CDR1 LGHNA and CDR2 YNFKEQ come from the germline V gene. J lost 1 base, V lost 0 bases, and 2 bases had no gene match.

The rearrangement uses TRBV6-7 and TRBJ2-7; D remains ambiguous. TRBV6-7 has ORF status, its function being uncertain. The CDR3 has 13 residues. Trimming removed 5 bases at V and 7 bases at J, with 15 bases between. The CDR3 here is CASSPGRIKEQYF. The CDR3 bases are TGTGCCAGCAGTCCCGGGCGGATTAAGGAGCAGTACTTC.

This clonotype occurred many times. The V gene is TRBV11-2, the J gene TRBJ2-7, with TRBD1 matching over 8 bases. This CDR3 is built from 17 residues. J lost 3 bases, V lost 6 bases, and 16 bases had no gene match. Germline loops: CDR1 SGHAT, CDR2 FQNNGV. The CDR3 here is CASSPVAGTGSIYEQYF. CDR3 DNA sequence: TGTGCCAGCAGTCCAGTAGCCGGGACAGGATCCATCTACGAGCAGTACTTC.

This clonotype was counted at least ten times. J is TRBJ1-1 and V is TRBV28, with D possibly TRBD1 on 5 matching bases. The germline V gene has CDR1 MDHEN and CDR2 SYDVKM. Trimming removed 8 bases at V and 1 base at J, with 17 bases between. The CDR3 runs 15 residues. For the CDR3, the DNA is TGTGCCAGCGCCGACGGGGGGGGAGGGAACACTGAAGCTTTCTTT. Its translation is CASADGGGGNTEAFF.

The chain combines TRBV20-1 with TRBJ2-5, with TRBD2 identical over 11 bases. The CDR3 has 17 amino acids. J lost 1 base, V lost 6 bases, and 13 bases had no gene match. Germline assignment: CDR1 DFQATT and CDR2 SNEGSKA (reference sequence). For the CDR3, the DNA is TGCAGTGCACTTCGGACTAGCGGGTCGCCCCTCCAAGAGACCCAGTACTTC. It translates to CSALRTSGSPLQETQYF.

The V and J genes are TRBV6-2 or TRBV6-3 and TRBJ2-7, with TRBD1 identical over 10 bases. Germline CDR1 and CDR2: MNHEY and SVGEGT. V gave up 7 bases and J gave up 4 bases; unmatched junction bases: 7. This CDR3 spans 14 amino acids. CDR3 sequence reads: CASNTGQGDYEQYF. As DNA, the CDR3 is TGTGCCAGCAACACTGGACAGGGGGATTACGAGCAGTACTTC.

A few counts support this clonotype. The V gene is TRBV10-3, the J gene TRBJ1-1; D is perhaps TRBD1 (5 bases). V was shortened by 6 bases and J by 4 bases, with 21 bases between the two germline ends. This CDR3 has 16 residues. Germline loops: CDR1 ENHRY, CDR2 SYGVKD. The CDR3 loop reads CAIRTGPRLSGTEAFF. DNA of the CDR3: TGTGCCATCAGGACGGGGCCCAGGTTGTCGGGCACTGAAGCTTTCTTT.

This clonotype has at least ten counts. The chain couples TRBV7-8 to TRBJ2-2, with 7 bases matching TRBD1. In germline, CDR1 is SGHVS, CDR2 FQNEAQ. The CDR3 runs to 16 residues. J was trimmed by 0 bases and V by 5 bases; bases with no gene match: 6. The CDR3 loop reads CASSVRDRPNTGELFF. In DNA form, the CDR3 reads TGTGCCAGCAGCGTCAGGGACAGACCGAACACCGGGGAGCTGTTTTTT.

The chain is built from TRBV9 and TRBJ2-3; the match to TRBD2 covers 7 bases. Unmatched junction bases numbered 1, after V lost 0 bases and J lost 0 bases. The germline CDR1 and CDR2 sequences are SGDLS and YYNGEE. This CDR3 comprises 15 residues. The CDR3 DNA is TGTGCCAGCAGCGTAGGACTAGCTAGCACAGATACGCAGTATTTT. As protein: CASSVGLASTDTQYF. The variable domain in full, with the rest retrieved from reference TRBV9 and TRBJ2-3, is DSGVTQTPKHLITATGQRVTLRCSPRSGDLSVYWYQQSLDQGLQFLIQYYNGEERAKGNILERFSAQQFPDLHSELNLSSLELGDSALYFCASSVGLASTDTQYFGPGTRLTVL.

This clonotype was seen at least ten times. The gene calls are TRBV30 and TRBJ2-1; 10 nucleotides match TRBD1. Losses at the gene ends were 2 bases for V and 3 bases for J; bases not matched to a gene: 4. Germline CDR1 reads GTSNPN; CDR2 reads SVGIG (reference sequence). The CDR3 runs to 15 residues. CDR3 region: CAWSSDRGSYNEQFF. DNA of the CDR3: TGTGCCTGGAGTTCGGACAGGGGGAGCTACAATGAGCAGTTCTTC. Supplemented by reference TRBV30 and TRBJ2-1, the full variable domain reads SQTIHQWPATLVQPVGSPLSLECTVEGTSNPNLYWYRQAAGRGLQLLFYSVGIGQISSEVPQNLSASRPQDRQFILSSKKLLLSDSGFYLCAWSSDRGSYNEQFFGPGTRLTVL.

The chain couples TRBV7-6 to TRBJ1-3, with unresolved D. There are 15 residues in the CDR3. Looked up from germline, CDR1 is SGHVS and CDR2 is FNYEAQ. Trimming removed 0 bases from V and 0 bases from J, with 6 bases in between. CDR3 in DNA: TGTGCCAGCAGCTTAGCGGGCTACTCTGGAAACACCATATATTTT. Its protein is CASSLAGYSGNTIYF.

In this sample, this clonotype turned up many times. The J gene is TRBJ2-5, the V gene TRBV7-2; D is undetermined. V was clipped by 2 bases and J by 5 bases, with 6 bases between them. The CDR3 runs to 12 residues. Germline V gene lookup returns CDR1 SGHTA and CDR2 FQGNSA. The CDR3 nucleotides are TGTGCCAGCAGCTTAATGCGGGAGACCCAGTACTTC. Encoded protein: CASSLMRETQYF.

This clonotype has more than one count but fewer than ten. The chain couples TRBV5-4 to TRBJ2-1; 7 bases are a match to TRBD1. V gave up 0 bases and J gave up 10 bases; unmatched junction bases: 7. CDR1 and CDR2 from the germline V gene are SGHNT and YYREEE (reference sequence). The CDR3 runs to 14 residues. The CDR3 nucleotides read TGTGCCAGCAGCTTGGCCGACAGGGAGTCGGAGCAGTTCTTC. As protein: CASSLADRESEQFF.

This chain uses TRBV12-3 or TRBV12-4 with TRBJ2-7; 14 positions agree with TRBD2. The CDR3 is 16 residues long. Trimming cost V 6 bases and J 6 bases; bases outside gene matches: 10. The CDR3 reads CASRTGTSGRLLEQYF. The CDR3 DNA reads TGTGCCAGCAGAACCGGGACTAGCGGGAGACTCCTCGAGCAGTACTTC.

This chain connects TRBV7-9 to TRBJ1-1; D possibly corresponds to TRBD1 (6 bases). The germline V gene has CDR1 SEHNR and CDR2 FQNEAQ (reference sequence). V was trimmed by 3 bases and J by 4 bases, leaving 12 bases between them. This CDR3 comprises 14 residues. The CDR3 loop reads CASSFNRESTEAFF. In DNA, the CDR3 is TGTGCCAGCAGCTTCAACAGGGAGAGCACTGAAGCTTTCTTT.

This clonotype was observed a few times. V and J are TRBV28 and TRBJ1-5; D is undetermined. Trimming cost V 3 bases and J 7 bases, with 19 bases left between them. The CDR3 extends over 16 amino acids. The germline V gene encodes CDR1 MDHEN and CDR2 SYDVKM. The CDR3 sequence is CASSLGLGMNQQPQHF. The CDR3 bases are TGTGCCAGCAGTTTGGGTCTAGGGATGAACCAACAGCCCCAGCATTTT.

The chain carries TRBV7-9 and TRBJ2-2; D possibly corresponds to TRBD1 (5 bases). There are 16 residues in the CDR3. V was trimmed by 6 bases and J by 2 bases, leaving 16 bases between them. Germline CDR1 and CDR2: SEHNR and FQNEAQ (reference sequence). The chain's CDR3 is CASSRVPTANTGELFF. For the CDR3, the DNA is TGTGCCAGCAGTAGAGTTCCGACAGCCAACACCGGGGAGCTGTTTTTT.

In its sample, this clonotype was seen many times. The chain has TRBV13 and TRBJ1-4; D not resolved. The germline CDR1 and CDR2 sequences are PRHDT and FYEKMQ (reference sequence). This CDR3 region has 13 residues. V lost 5 bases and J 8 bases, leaving 12 bases between the germline ends. The CDR3 DNA is TGTGCCAGCAGCCAACATCTGTTGGAAAAACTGTTTTTT. Its translation: CASSQHLLEKLFF.

This chain uses TRBV27 with TRBJ2-6; D is possibly TRBD1 (6 bases). V dropped 3 bases and J dropped 4 bases, with 13 bases sitting between them. The CDR3 is 16 amino acids. Per the germline V gene, CDR1 is MNHEY and CDR2 is SMNVEV (reference sequence). In nucleotides, the CDR3 is TGTGCCAGCAGTTTTTCAGGGGCATCGGGGGCCAACGTCCTGACTTTC. Translation: CASSFSGASGANVLTF.

This chain joins TRBV2 and TRBJ2-1; 7 positions match TRBD1. This CDR3 comprises 13 residues. Germline V gene lookup returns CDR1 SNHLY and CDR2 FYNNEI. Trimming removed 8 bases from V and 2 bases from J; junction bases left unmatched: 3. The CDR3 DNA reads as TGTGCCAGCGCCGGGACAGCCTACAATGAGCAGTTCTTC. This encodes CASAGTAYNEQFF.

A remark on this clonotype: It is likely a read error, because the conserved phenylalanine at the end of the CDR3 is missing. This sequence joins TRBV7-6 and TRBJ2-1, with no clear D. V was shortened by 1 base and J by 7 bases, with 8 bases between the two germline ends. The CDR3 loop spans 13 amino acids. The V gene's germline CDR1 is SGHVS and CDR2 FNYEAQ. The chain's CDR3 is CASSLDRWNEQFC. The CDR3 nucleotides read TGTGCCAGCAGCTTAGACCGATGGAATGAGCAGTTCTGC.

In this sample, this clonotype turned up many times. The chain links TRBV27 to TRBJ2-1, with D perhaps TRBD2 (5 bases). The CDR3 totals 13 residues. Germline V gene sequence: CDR1 MNHEY, CDR2 SMNVEV (reference sequence). The V end lost 3 bases, the J end lost 4 bases, and 7 bases lay between the germline ends. This CDR3 is CASSFGVYNEQFF. CDR3 nucleotide sequence: TGTGCCAGCAGTTTCGGGGTGTACAATGAGCAGTTCTTC.

The chain couples TRBV28 to TRBJ2-2; D call uncertain. The CDR3 spans 17 residues. Germline V gene data show CDR1 as MDHEN and CDR2 as SYDVKM. V was clipped by 5 bases and J by 3 bases, with 19 bases between them. CDR3 nucleotide sequence: TGTGCCAGCAGTCCCGCCCTCGGAGACAAGGACACCGGGGAGCTGTTTTTT. Translating gives CASSPALGDKDTGELFF.